This T cell receptor beta chain was sequenced during a study of cytomegalovirus exposure and HLA in healthy donors. Notes on the study in general: It has been reported that TCR beta sequences accurately predicted the HLA-A and HLA-B alleles of most subjects. The authors excluded some V segments, including TRBV6-2 and TRBV6-3, as indistinguishable.

It was with 60 Vbeta and 13 Jbeta primers that the PCR ran. The assay was immunoSEQ multiplex PCR, and TCRdb's table has in-frame clones only and misses some. The table records about 150,000 clones, about 68% of them present only once. Details on this clone: Its antigen remains unidentified.

The V and J ends lost 1 base and 9 bases respectively, with 16 bases between them. Germline V gene lookup returns CDR1 LNHDA and CDR2 SQIVND (reference sequence). The CDR3 is 15 amino acids. The receptor was isolated from a man under 40 in good health and CMV-seronegative. The specimen sequenced was PBMCs. V usage is TRBV19 and J usage is TRBJ1-5; possible D gene TRBD1, 6 bases. CDR3 protein: CASSIGGQDERPQHF. Written as DNA, the CDR3 is TGTGCCAGTAGTATAGGGGGGCAGGACGAGCGGCCCCAGCATTTT.